Below, one T cell receptor (beta chain) is given with its context. Germline CDR1 reads MNHEY; CDR2 reads SVGAGI. The CDR3 runs 15 residues. The ends were cut back, 5 bases at V and 4 bases at J, with 17 bases in the middle. These data belong to a study of blood T cells in healthy people across ages. For the second PCR, which ran for roughly 7 to 11 cycles, a sample-barcoded 5' primer and a J-beta primer mix were used. TCRdb analysed the 5' RACE reads with MiXCR anew, one entry per CDR3 protein. The sample consists of over 950,000 distinct CDR3 sequences, roughly 51% of them appearing once. The sequencing input was blood. The rearrangement joins TRBV6-5 to TRBJ1-1; D ambiguous. The TCR comes from a woman in her sixties or seventies in good health. DNA of the CDR3: TGTGCCAGCAGTCACCAGGCCGGGAGGACCACTGAAGCTTTCTTT. Translating it yields CASSHQAGRTTEAFF.